These 2 T cell receptor beta chains were all obtained from the same sample, sequenced in a study of shared clonotypes between healthy human individuals (dated by TCRdb to the early 2020s). Library method: the immunoSEQ multiplex PCR assay. Drawn from immuneACCESS, this table holds only the in-frame rearrangements with V and J called that TCRdb kept. Clones are partly lost; checked studies trace under half to an unresolved V gene and leave the rest unexplained. This sample gives about 660,000 clones in total; around 74% of them show up just once. The ten largest make up roughly 1.7% of the sample. Sequencing used memory CD4+ T cells sorted from blood. This specimen's cell subset or site label, interpreted: CD45RA-negative fraction. Receptor source: a woman between 25 and 40 years old in good health.

This rearrangement joins TRBV5-1 to TRBJ1-1; possible D gene TRBD1, 5 bases. Germline V CDR1 and CDR2: SGHRS, YFSETQ. Trimming removed 4 bases at V and 1 base at J, with 11 bases between. The length of the CDR3 is 14 residues. CDR3 amino acids: CASSLSTGNTEAFF. The CDR3 DNA reads as TGCGCCAGCAGCCTAAGCACAGGGAACACTGAAGCTTTCTTT.

This chain joins TRBV7-8 and TRBJ2-3, with 8 bases fitting TRBD2. Germline V gene data show CDR1 as SGHVS and CDR2 as FQNEAQ. V was clipped by 5 bases and J by 2 bases; unmatched bases: 9. CDR3 size: 16 residues. The CDR3 loop is CASSTRGGRVTDTQYF. The CDR3 nucleotides read TGTGCCAGCAGCACCCGGGGGGGGCGGGTCACAGATACGCAGTATTTT.